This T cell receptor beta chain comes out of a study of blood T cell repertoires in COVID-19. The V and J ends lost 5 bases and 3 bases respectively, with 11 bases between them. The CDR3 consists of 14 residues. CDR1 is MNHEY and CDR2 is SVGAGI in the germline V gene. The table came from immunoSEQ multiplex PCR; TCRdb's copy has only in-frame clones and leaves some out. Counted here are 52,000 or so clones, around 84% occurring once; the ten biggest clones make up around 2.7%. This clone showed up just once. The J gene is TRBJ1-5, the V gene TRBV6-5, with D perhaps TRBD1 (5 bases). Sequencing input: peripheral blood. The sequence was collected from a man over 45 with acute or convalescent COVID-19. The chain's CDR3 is CASSITGPNQPQHF. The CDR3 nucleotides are TGTGCCAGCAGTATTACAGGCCCCAATCAGCCCCAGCATTTT.